This T cell receptor beta chain stems from a study of cytomegalovirus exposure and HLA in healthy donors. With 60 Vbeta and 13 Jbeta primers, the PCR was carried out. Clones were read by immunoSEQ multiplex PCR, and TCRdb kept only the in-frame ones, dropping some. The table lists about 130,000 clones, about 78% of them singletons. On this clone itself: Its antigen is unidentified.

Study outcomes and limitations: For presence/absence analyses, sequencing depth was assumed to be roughly uniform across donors. An analysis done earlier found most TCR beta V segments productive about 87% or about 30% of the time.

At sampling all donors were nominally healthy, likely with unrecorded immune exposures. Sequenced material: PBMCs. This receptor was taken from a human donor in good health.

This CDR3 reads CASSPTNSNTGELFF. The CDR3 DNA follows: TGTGCCAGCAGCCCCACCAACTCGAACACCGGGGAGCTGTTTTTT. The chain has TRBV11-2 and TRBJ2-2; D is ambiguous. The V end lost 5 bases, the J end lost 0 bases, and 10 bases lay between the germline ends. Germline loops: CDR1 SGHAT, CDR2 FQNNGV. This CDR3 has 15 amino acids. Looking up the rest from reference TRBV11-2 and TRBJ2-2 gives the full variable domain: EAGVAQSPRYKIIEKRQSVAFWCNPISGHATLYWYQQILGQGPKLLIQFQNNGVVDDSQLPKDRFSAERLKGVDSTLKIQPAKLEDSAVYLCASSPTNSNTGELFFGEGSRLTVL.